The present TCR beta chain was sequenced within a study of blood T cell repertoires in COVID-19. Study summary: PBMCs, B-cell-depleted T cells, or T cells provided the cDNA or gDNA that made up the material.

The CDR3 contains 15 residues. V was trimmed by 0 bases and J by 5 bases, leaving 11 bases between them. The germline CDR1 and CDR2 sequences are MGHRA and YSYEKL. Per the authors' pipeline: For nucleated cells, counts were estimated from reference gene primer amplification. Sequencing used immunoSEQ multiplex PCR; TCRdb keeps in-frame clones, though not all of them. That table furnishes V, J and clone size, whereas the DNA furnished D and trimming. The table includes fewer than 300,000 clones, roughly nine tenths detected once. Enrolment of Seattle patients took place during active infection, and they were followed longitudinally.

V and J are TRBV4-1 and TRBJ1-5; D uncertain. The receptor comes from a woman aged 25 to 39 with COVID-19, enrolled during active disease. The sequenced sample was peripheral blood. The CDR3 coding sequence is TGCGCCAGCAGCCAAGATCGCCGGGAGGATCAGCCCCAGCATTTT. This encodes CASSQDRREDQPQHF.